A selection of T cell receptor beta chains follows, all from one sample in a study of cytomegalovirus exposure and HLA in healthy donors. The assay was immunoSEQ multiplex PCR, and TCRdb's table has in-frame clones only and misses some. Of 150,000 to 200,000 clones in the sample, around 88% are singletons; the top ten hold 1.4% to 1.5%. The sequenced sample consisted of PBMCs. These receptor sequences come from a woman younger than 30 in good health and CMV-seronegative. Each CDR3 is given with its conserved first and last residue. The D gene is left open where the match is weak. Clone sizes are given selectively: once, few, many, or a class where the clone is expanded.

cdr3_nt cdr3_aa j_call d_call clone_size v_call
TGTGCCAGCAGCCCGACTAGCGAGGAGTGGGATACGCAGTATTTT CASSPTSEEWDTQYF TRBJ2-3 TRBD2 . TRBV5-8
TGTGCCAGCTCGGGAGTAAACTATGGCTACACCTTC CASSGVNYGYTF TRBJ1-2 . few TRBV2
TGTGCCAGTAGTACCCCCCAGGGGACTATGAACACTGAAGCTTTCTTT CASSTPQGTMNTEAFF TRBJ1-1 . . TRBV19
TGTGCCAGCAGTGAGGGGGGGATGGGATACGAGCAGTACTTC CASSEGGMGYEQYF TRBJ2-7 TRBD2 few TRBV25-1
TGTGCCAGCAGACTGACAGGAGTGAACACTGAAGCTTTCTTT CASRLTGVNTEAFF TRBJ1-1 . . TRBV2
TGTGCCAGCAGACACAGGGGTAGGAACACTGAAGCTTTCTTT CASRHRGRNTEAFF TRBJ1-1 TRBD1 once TRBV7-2
TGTGCCAGCAGTTGGGCAGGGCTCGGGGGTGAAGGCTACACCTTC CASSWAGLGGEGYTF TRBJ1-2 . . TRBV6-5
TGCGCCAGCGCGCCACAGGGGGGGCGAGAGTACGAGCAGTACTTC CASAPQGGREYEQYF TRBJ2-7 . . TRBV5-1
TGTGCCAGTAGTAGAAGGTCTAGCGGGAGTGGAGATACGCAGTATTTT CASSRRSSGSGDTQYF TRBJ2-3 TRBD2 . TRBV19
TGTGCCAGCAGTCCTCGGGACAGGGTGCGGCCTTATAGCAATCAGCCCCAGCATTTT CASSPRDRVRPYSNQPQHF TRBJ1-5 TRBD1 . TRBV2
TGCGCCAGCAGTTCGACAGGGCAGGGGCAGTACTTC CASSSTGQGQYF TRBJ2-7 TRBD1 . TRBV5-1
TGTGCCACTCGGGTCACGGAAATTCGAAACACCATATATTTT CATRVTEIRNTIYF TRBJ1-3 . . TRBV10-3
TGTGCCAGCACCTGGGAGGCAGAGACTAATGAAAAACTGTTTTTT CASTWEAETNEKLFF TRBJ1-4 . . TRBV6-1
TGTGCCAGCAGTGACCTGGGGAGCAGGACTGGAAACACCATATATTTT CASSDLGSRTGNTIYF TRBJ1-3 . once TRBV6-1
TGTGCCAGCAGCTTAAATCGCGGGGGCGGGGAGCTGTTTTTT CASSLNRGGGELFF TRBJ2-2 TRBD2 . TRBV7-3
TGTGCCAGCAGTGAATATTTTGGGGGGGGAGGCTACACCTTC CASSEYFGGGGYTF TRBJ1-2 . once TRBV25-1
TGTGCCAGTAGTGTGCGACTCTACGCTGAAGCTTTCTTT CASSVRLYAEAFF TRBJ1-1 . . TRBV19
TGTGCCAGCGTCGGGGGGGCGACTGAAGCTTTCTTT CASVGGATEAFF TRBJ1-1 . . TRBV28
TGTGCCAGCAGTCCGATCCGAGGGCGCCGGAACGAGCAGTACTTC CASSPIRGRRNEQYF TRBJ2-7 . . TRBV11-2
TGTGCCAGCAGTTTCGACGGGGACTGGGAGCAGTACTTC CASSFDGDWEQYF TRBJ2-7 . . TRBV27
TGTGCCAGTAGTCTGGCCCCCTCCTACGAGCAGTACTTC CASSLAPSYEQYF TRBJ2-7 . few TRBV19
TGCGCCAGCAGCTTGGTTTCAGGGGGCTATGGCTACACCTTC CASSLVSGGYGYTF TRBJ1-2 TRBD1 . TRBV5-1
TGTGCCAGCGGACAGGGAGAGTACAATGAGCAGTTCTTC CASGQGEYNEQFF TRBJ2-1 TRBD1 once TRBV6-5
TGTGCCAGTAGTCTGGACAGACGTCCCCAGCCCCAGCATTTT CASSLDRRPQPQHF TRBJ1-5 . . TRBV19
TGTGCCAGCAGCCGGACAGGGGAGAACACTGAAGCTTTCTTT CASSRTGENTEAFF TRBJ1-1 TRBD1 . TRBV11-2
TGTGCCAGTAGCTCCAGGGGTTTTGAGCCCCAGCATTTT CASSSRGFEPQHF TRBJ1-5 . . TRBV19
TGTGCCATCAGTGAGTATATTCCGGGACAGGTAAGCAATCAGCCCCAGCATTTT CAISEYIPGQVSNQPQHF TRBJ1-5 TRBD1 . TRBV10-3
TGTGCCAGTCGGGACAGACCGCATAGCAATCAGCCCCAGCATTTT CASRDRPHSNQPQHF TRBJ1-5 TRBD1 . TRBV19
TGTGCCAGCAGCCAAGCCGCGACCGGGACAGGGAACACTGAAGCTTTCTTT CASSQAATGTGNTEAFF TRBJ1-1 TRBD1 . TRBV4-2
TGTGCCAGTAGTATAGATCAGGGGGGTCTCGTGTACAATGAGCAGTTCTTC CASSIDQGGLVYNEQFF TRBJ2-1 . . TRBV19
TGTGCCAGCTCACCACCGACAGGGGGCTTATTTAGCTCCTACAATGAGCAGTTCTTC CASSPPTGGLFSSYNEQFF TRBJ2-1 TRBD1 once TRBV18
TGCGCCAGCAGTCACCGACTAGCGTGTTTCTACGAGCAGTACTTC CASSHRLACFYEQYF TRBJ2-7 TRBD2 . TRBV23-1